This T cell receptor (beta chain) appears in the sequencing data of a study of T cell changes during pregnancy in multiple sclerosis (dated by TCRdb to 2018 to 2020). Turning to the overall study: Changes in the T cell repertoire over the course of pregnancy were examined in this study in women with multiple sclerosis.

The library was prepared using the immunoSEQ multiplex PCR assay. Here the immuneACCESS table is served through TCRdb, limited to in-frame sequences with V and J called. Missing clones are a known gap in these copies; in checked studies unresolved V genes cover under half, and the rest lacks a known reason. The sample has 65,000 or so clones on record, 90% of them singletons. The ten top clones hold approximately 2% of the sample. CDR1 SGHAT and CDR2 FQNNGV were looked up in the germline V gene. Counted from cysteine to phenylalanine, this CDR3 has 15 amino acids. Left in the record is the CDR3 DNA by itself, 45 bases read in frame from the first base. V is shortened by 6 bases, J by 9 bases, and the region joining them spans 21 bases. Note on this clone: Its antigen specificity is not known. No quality values exist for individual bases; no much larger clone is one base distant.

The chain links TRBV11-2 with TRBJ2-1, and TRBD1 may be the D gene, going by 6 matching bases. The receptor's source is a female donor in good health, enrolled as a control in a pregnancy study. The material was peripheral blood, obtained in the second trimester of pregnancy. CDR3 loop: CASSHHRDNPLEQFF. The DNA sequence is TGTGCCAGCAGTCACCACCGGGACAACCCCCTTGAGCAGTTCTTC.